This T cell receptor (beta chain) was identified during a study of cytomegalovirus exposure and HLA in healthy donors. General study findings and limits: Across donors, most TCRs were seen rarely, yet some public ones were widespread.

With regard to this clone: Its antigen is unknown.

With 60 Vbeta and 13 Jbeta primers, the PCR was carried out. The repertoire was sequenced with immunoSEQ multiplex PCR; TCRdb's copy has only in-frame clones and lacks some. The repertoire includes about 190,000 clones, approximately 81% of them detected once, and about 0.24% sits in the top ten. The CDR3 has 20 amino acids. The V gene lost 2 bases and the J gene lost 2 bases, with 28 bases spanning the gap. Germline V gene lookup returns CDR1 SGHVS and CDR2 FNYEAQ. The J gene is TRBJ2-7, the V gene TRBV7-6, with a weak D call TRBD1 (6 bases). The receptor was isolated from a boy aged 5-17 years in good health and CMV-seronegative. The sequenced material came from PBMCs. CDR3 DNA sequence: TGTGCCAGCAGCTTAAACAGAGGGGGTATCCAACGCTACCTAACCTACGAGCAGTACTTC. Residues: CASSLNRGGIQRYLTYEQYF.